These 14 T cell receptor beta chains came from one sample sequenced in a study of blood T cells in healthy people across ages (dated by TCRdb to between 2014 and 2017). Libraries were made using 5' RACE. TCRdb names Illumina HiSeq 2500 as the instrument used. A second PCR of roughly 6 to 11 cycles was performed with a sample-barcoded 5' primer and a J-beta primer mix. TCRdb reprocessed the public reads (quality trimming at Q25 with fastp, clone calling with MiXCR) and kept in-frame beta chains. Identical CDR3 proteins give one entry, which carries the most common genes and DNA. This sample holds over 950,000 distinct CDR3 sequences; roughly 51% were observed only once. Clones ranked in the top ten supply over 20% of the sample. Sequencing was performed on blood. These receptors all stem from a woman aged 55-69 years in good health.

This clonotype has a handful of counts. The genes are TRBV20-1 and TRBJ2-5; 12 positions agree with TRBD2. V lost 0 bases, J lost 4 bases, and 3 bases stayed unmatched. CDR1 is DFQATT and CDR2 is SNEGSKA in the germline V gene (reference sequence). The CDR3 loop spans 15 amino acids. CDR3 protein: CSARDVTSGRETQYF. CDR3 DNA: TGCAGTGCTAGAGATGTGACTAGCGGGAGAGAGACCCAGTACTTC.

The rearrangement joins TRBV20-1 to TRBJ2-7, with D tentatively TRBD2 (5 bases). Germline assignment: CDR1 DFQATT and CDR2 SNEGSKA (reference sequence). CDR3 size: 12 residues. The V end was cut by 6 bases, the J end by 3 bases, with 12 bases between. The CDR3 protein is CSAMSGYYEQYF. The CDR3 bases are TGCAGTGCAATGTCGGGATACTACGAGCAGTACTTC.

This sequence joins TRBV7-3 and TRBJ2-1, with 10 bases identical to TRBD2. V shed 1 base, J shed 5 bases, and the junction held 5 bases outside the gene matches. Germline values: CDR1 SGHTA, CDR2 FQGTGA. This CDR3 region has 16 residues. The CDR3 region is CASSLRSGREDNEQFF. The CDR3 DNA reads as TGTGCCAGCAGCTTAAGGAGCGGGAGGGAAGACAATGAGCAGTTCTTC.

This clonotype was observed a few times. The CDR3 sequence: CASSPGAKSNYGYTF. CDR3 bases: TGCGCCAGCAGCCCGGGAGCTAAGTCAAACTATGGCTACACCTTC. V usage is TRBV5-1 and J usage is TRBJ1-2; D is uncertain. The CDR3 length is 15 residues. Germline V CDR1 and CDR2: SGHRS, YFSETQ. Trimming pared 4 bases from V and 2 bases from J, leaving 15 bases between. Filled out from reference TRBV5-1 and TRBJ1-2, the complete variable domain reads KAGVTQTPRYLIKTRGQQVTLSCSPISGHRSVSWYQQTPGQGLQFLFEYFSETQRNKGNFPGRFSGRQFSNSRSEMNVSTLELGDSALYLCASSPGAKSNYGYTFGSGTRLTVV.

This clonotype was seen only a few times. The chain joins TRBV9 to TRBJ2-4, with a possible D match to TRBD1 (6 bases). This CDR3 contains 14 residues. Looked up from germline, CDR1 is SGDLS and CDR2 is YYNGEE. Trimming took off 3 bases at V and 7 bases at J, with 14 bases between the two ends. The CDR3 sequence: CASSATGPPNIQYF. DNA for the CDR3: TGTGCCAGCAGCGCGACAGGACCACCCAACATTCAGTACTTC.

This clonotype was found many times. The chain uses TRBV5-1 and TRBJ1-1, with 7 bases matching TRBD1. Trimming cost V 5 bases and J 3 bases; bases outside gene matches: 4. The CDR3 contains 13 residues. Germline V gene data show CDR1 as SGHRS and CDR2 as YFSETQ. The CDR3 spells CASSQQGYTEAFF. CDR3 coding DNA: TGCGCCAGCAGTCAACAGGGGTACACTGAAGCTTTCTTT.

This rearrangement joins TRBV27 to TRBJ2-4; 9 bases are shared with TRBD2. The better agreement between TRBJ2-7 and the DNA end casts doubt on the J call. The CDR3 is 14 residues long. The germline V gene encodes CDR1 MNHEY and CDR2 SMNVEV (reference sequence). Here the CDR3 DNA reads TGTGCCAGCAGTGTTGTAGCGGGAGCTGACGAGCAGTACTTC. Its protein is CASSVVAGADEQYF.

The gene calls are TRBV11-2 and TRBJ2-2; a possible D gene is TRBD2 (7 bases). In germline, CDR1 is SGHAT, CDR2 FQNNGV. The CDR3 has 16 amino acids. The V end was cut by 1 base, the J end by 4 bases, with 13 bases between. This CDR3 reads CASSLGRGGGTGELFF. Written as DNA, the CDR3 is TGTGCCAGCAGCTTAGGCAGGGGCGGGGGCACCGGGGAGCTGTTTTTT.

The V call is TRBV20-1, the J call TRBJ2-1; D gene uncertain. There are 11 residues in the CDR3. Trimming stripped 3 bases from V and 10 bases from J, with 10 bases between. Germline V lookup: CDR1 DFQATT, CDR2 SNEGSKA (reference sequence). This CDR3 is CSASLTREQFF. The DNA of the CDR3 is TGCAGTGCTAGCTTGACACGGGAGCAGTTCTTC.

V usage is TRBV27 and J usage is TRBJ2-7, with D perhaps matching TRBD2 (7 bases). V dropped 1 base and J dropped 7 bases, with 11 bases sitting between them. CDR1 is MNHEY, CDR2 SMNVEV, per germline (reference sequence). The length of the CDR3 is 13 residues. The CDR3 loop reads CASSLLGGGEQYF. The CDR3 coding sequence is TGTGCCAGCAGTTTATTAGGGGGAGGGGAGCAGTACTTC.

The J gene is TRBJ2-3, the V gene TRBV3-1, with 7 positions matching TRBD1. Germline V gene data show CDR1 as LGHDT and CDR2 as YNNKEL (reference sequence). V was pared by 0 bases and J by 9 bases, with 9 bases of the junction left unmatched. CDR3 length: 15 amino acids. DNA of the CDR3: TGTGCCAGCAGCCAAGATAGGGGGCCACAGTGGACGCAGTATTTT. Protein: CASSQDRGPQWTQYF.

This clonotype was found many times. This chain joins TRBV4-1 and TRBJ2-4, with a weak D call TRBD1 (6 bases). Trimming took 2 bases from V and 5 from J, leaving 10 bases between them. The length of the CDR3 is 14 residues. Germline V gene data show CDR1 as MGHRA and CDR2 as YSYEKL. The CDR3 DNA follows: TGCGCCAGCAGCCAAACCAACAGGGAAAACATTCAGTACTTC. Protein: CASSQTNRENIQYF.

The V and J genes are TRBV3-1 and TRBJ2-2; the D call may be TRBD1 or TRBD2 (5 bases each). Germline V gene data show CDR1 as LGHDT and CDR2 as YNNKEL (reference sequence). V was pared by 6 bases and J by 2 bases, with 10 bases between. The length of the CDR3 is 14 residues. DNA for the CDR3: TGTGCCAGCAGTCGGGACCTTAACACCGGGGAGCTGTTTTTT. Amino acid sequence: CASSRDLNTGELFF.

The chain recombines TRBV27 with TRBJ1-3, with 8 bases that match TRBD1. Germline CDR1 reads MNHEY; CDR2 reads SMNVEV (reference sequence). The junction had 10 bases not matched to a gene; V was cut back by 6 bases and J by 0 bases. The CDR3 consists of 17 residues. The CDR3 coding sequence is TGTGCCAGCAGACCAGGACAGGGCCCTCTCTCTGGAAACACCATATATTTT. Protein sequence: CASRPGQGPLSGNTIYF.